The entry below gives a single TCR beta chain sequence along with its context. This entry belongs to a study of OX40 agonist ivuxolimab in advanced cancers. Study details: Patients treated during dose escalation were battling hepatocellular carcinoma, melanoma, renal cell or head and neck cancer. Averaging about 60 years in age, with a range of about 23 to 79, the cohort was 80% to 90% male.

Only in-frame clones appear in the TCRdb table, and some are missing; sequencing was by immunoSEQ multiplex PCR. Of approximately 28,000 clones listed, about nine tenths were seen once; the top ten hold under 25%. The sequencing used CD4+ or CD8+ T cells sorted from blood, collected in a trial of the OX40 agonist ivuxolimab. This clonotype was obtained from an adult with an advanced solid tumor such as melanoma, head and neck, liver or kidney cancer.

The CDR3 is CASSLSVYSNQPQHF. In DNA form, the CDR3 reads TGTGCCAGCAGCTTAAGTGTTTATAGCAATCAGCCCCAGCATTTT. The J gene is TRBJ1-5, the V gene TRBV7-8; D gene uncertain. V was cut by 2 bases and J by 0 bases, with 8 bases left in between. CDR3 size: 15 residues. The germline V gene has CDR1 SGHVS and CDR2 FQNEAQ.